The T cell receptor (beta chain) described here comes from a study of beta chain features in type 1 diabetes. Study-wide points: A potential PCR bias toward shorter templates would be equal in patient and control samples. VDJ junctions in type 1 diabetes patients carried more deletions and fewer insertions.

Sequencing targeted expressed TCRB transcripts, as all isolated RNA had been reverse transcribed. The repertoire was sequenced with immunoSEQ multiplex PCR; TCRdb's copy has only in-frame clones and lacks some. The table lists a few hundred thousand clones, more than 12% of them singletons. This clone has only a few counts. Its target is unknown. Sequenced: naive CD4+ T cells from blood. This clonotype originated in a young woman in good health.

Here the CDR3 DNA reads TGTGCCAGCAGCGGAAGACAGGGTTTTAATCAGCCCCAGCATTTT. It yields the protein CASSGRQGFNQPQHF. V and J are TRBV9 and TRBJ1-5; 7 bases map to TRBD1. J was trimmed by 4 bases and V by 3 bases; bases with no gene match: 7. Germline values: CDR1 SGDLS, CDR2 YYNGEE. This CDR3 has 15 amino acids.